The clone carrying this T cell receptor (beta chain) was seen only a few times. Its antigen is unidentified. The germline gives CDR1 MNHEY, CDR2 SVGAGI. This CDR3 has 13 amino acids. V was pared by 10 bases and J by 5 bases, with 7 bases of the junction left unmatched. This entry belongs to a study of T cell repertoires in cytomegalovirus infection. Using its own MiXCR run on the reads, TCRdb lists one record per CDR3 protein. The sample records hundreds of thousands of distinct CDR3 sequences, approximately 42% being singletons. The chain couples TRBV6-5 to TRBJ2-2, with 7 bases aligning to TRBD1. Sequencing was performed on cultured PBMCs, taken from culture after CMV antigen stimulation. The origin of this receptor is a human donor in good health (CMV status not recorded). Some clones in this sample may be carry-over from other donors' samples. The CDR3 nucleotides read TGTGCCACTAACAGGGGAAGGACCGGGGAGCTGTTTTTT. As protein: CATNRGRTGELFF.